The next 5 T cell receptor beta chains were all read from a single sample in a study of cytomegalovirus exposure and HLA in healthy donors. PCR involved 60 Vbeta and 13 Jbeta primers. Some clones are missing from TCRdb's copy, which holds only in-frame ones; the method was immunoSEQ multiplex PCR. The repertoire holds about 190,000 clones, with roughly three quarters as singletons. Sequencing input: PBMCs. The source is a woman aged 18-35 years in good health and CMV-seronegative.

The CDR3 DNA is TGTGCCAGCAGCCAAGGACAGAATTCACCCCTCCACTTT. Its protein product is CASSQGQNSPLHF. The chain couples TRBV7-9 to TRBJ1-6; TRBD1 is a possible D gene (6 bases). Germline V lookup: CDR1 SEHNR, CDR2 FQNEAQ (reference sequence). V shed 5 bases and J shed 7 bases, with 9 bases lying between them. The CDR3 consists of 13 residues.

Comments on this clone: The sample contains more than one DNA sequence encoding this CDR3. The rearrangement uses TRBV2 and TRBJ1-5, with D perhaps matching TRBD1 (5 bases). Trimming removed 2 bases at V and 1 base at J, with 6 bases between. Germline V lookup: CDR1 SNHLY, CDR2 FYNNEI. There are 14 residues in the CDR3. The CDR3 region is CASSEQGSNQPQHF. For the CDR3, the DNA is TGTGCCAGCAGTGAACAGGGCAGCAATCAGCCCCAGCATTTT.

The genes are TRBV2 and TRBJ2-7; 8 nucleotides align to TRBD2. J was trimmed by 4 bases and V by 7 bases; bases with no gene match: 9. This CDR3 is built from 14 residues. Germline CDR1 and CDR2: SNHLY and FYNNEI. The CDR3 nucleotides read TGTGCCAGCAAATGGGGACTAGGGCCTTACGAGCAGTACTTC. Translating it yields CASKWGLGPYEQYF.

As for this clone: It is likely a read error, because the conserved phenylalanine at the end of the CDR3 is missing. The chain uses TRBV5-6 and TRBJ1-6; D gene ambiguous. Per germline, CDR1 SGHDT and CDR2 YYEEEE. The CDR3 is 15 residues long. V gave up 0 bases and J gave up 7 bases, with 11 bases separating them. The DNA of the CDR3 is TGTGCCAGCAGCTTGGTCCGCACAGAAAATTCACCCCTCCACCTT. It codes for CASSLVRTENSPLHL.

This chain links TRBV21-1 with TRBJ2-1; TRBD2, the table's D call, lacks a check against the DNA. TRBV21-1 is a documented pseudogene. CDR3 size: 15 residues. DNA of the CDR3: TGTGCCAGCAGCAAATTATGGTTGGTGGCGGGAGTGGAGTTCTTC. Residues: CASSKLWLVAGVEFF.